The rows below give T cell receptor beta chains drawn from one sample of a study of cytomegalovirus exposure and HLA in healthy donors. Data came from immunoSEQ multiplex PCR; TCRdb stores just in-frame clones and leaves some out. This sample yields under 150,000 clones, of which 64% are seen a single time; 2% to 3% belongs to the top ten. Source material: PBMCs. Every receptor here comes from a woman in her thirties or forties in good health and CMV-seronegative. CDR3s include the opening cysteine and the closing phenylalanine or tryptophan. A D gene is named only where the DNA matches it firmly. The listing skips clone size in some rows; elsewhere it reads once, few, many or a size class.

TRBJ2-1 TRBV2 NA NA 16 TGTGCCAGCAGCGACGGGGGGCGGAGCTCCTACAATGAGCAGTTCTTC CASSDGGRSSYNEQFF
TRBJ2-1 TRBV4-2 NA NA 17 TGTGCCAGCAGCCAAGCTGGAACCGCCCGAGGTTACAATGAGCAGTTCTTC CASSQAGTARGYNEQFF
TRBJ2-1 TRBV27 NA NA 15 TGTGCCAGCAGTTTAGTCGGGGGACGGTACAATGAGCAGTTCTTC CASSLVGGRYNEQFF
TRBJ1-6 TRBV7-6 NA NA 15 TGTGCCAGCAGCCTCGGACAGTTCTATAATTCACCCCTCCACTTT CASSLGQFYNSPLHF
TRBJ2-1 TRBV5-1 NA TRBD1 15 TGCGCCAGCAGCTTGGACAGGGGCCCGATAAATGAGCAGTTCTTC CASSLDRGPINEQFF
TRBJ1-5 TRBV5-5 NA TRBD1 17 TGTGCCAGCAGCTTGGATCCAGGGACAGGGGGCAATCAGCCCCAGCATTTT CASSLDPGTGGNQPQHF
TRBJ1-1 TRBV9 NA NA 13 TGTGCCAGCAGCGTAGGCCAGGGCACTGAAGCTTTCTTT CASSVGQGTEAFF
TRBJ1-4 TRBV23-1 once TRBD1 18 TGCGCCAGCAGTCCAGCCAGGGGGCATCACCCAACTAATGAAAAACTGTTTTTT CASSPARGHHPTNEKLFF
TRBJ2-4 TRBV5-4 NA TRBD2 17 TGTGCCAGCAGCTCAACCCCTAGCGGTTTAGCCAAAAACATTCAGTACTTC CASSSTPSGLAKNIQYF
TRBJ1-2 TRBV7-2 few NA 11 TGTGCCAGCAGCCCGTCCTATGGCTACACCTTC CASSPSYGYTF
TRBJ2-3 TRBV11-2 NA NA 15 TGTGCCAGCAGCTGGAGTACTCCGGTATCAGATACGCAGTATTTT CASSWSTPVSDTQYF
TRBJ1-5 TRBV7-2 few TRBD1 16 TGTGCCAGCAGCCTCCTCGGACAGGGGGCTGGTCAGCCCCAGCATTTT CASSLLGQGAGQPQHF
TRBJ1-6 TRBV6-5 few TRBD1 15 TGTGCCAGCAGTTGGGGACAGGGGAGGGATTCACCCCTCCACTTT CASSWGQGRDSPLHF
TRBJ1-2 TRBV30 NA TRBD1 15 TGTGCCTGGAGCGAAGATCCGGGACAGGGTTATGGCTACACCTTC CAWSEDPGQGYGYTF
TRBJ1-4 TRBV11-2 NA NA 13 TGTGCCAGCAGCTTAGGGTTCGGGGGAGAACTGTTTTTT CASSLGFGGELFF
TRBJ2-5 TRBV4-2 NA NA 16 TGTGCCAGCAGCCAAGAATTGGGGGGAATCGGAGAGACCCAGTACTTC CASSQELGGIGETQYF
TRBJ1-3 TRBV7-6 NA TRBD1 15 TGTGCCAGCAGCTACGGACAGGGAGCTGGAAACACCATATATTTT CASSYGQGAGNTIYF